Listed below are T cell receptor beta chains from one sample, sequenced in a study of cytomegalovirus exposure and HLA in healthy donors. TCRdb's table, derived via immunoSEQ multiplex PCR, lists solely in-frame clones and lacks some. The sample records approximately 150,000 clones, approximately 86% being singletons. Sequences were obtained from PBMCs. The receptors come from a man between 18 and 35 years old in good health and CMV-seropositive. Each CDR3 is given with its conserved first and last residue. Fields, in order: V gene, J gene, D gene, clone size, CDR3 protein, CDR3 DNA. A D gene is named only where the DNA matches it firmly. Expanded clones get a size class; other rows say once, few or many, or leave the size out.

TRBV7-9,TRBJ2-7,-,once,CASSLEGGGEQYF,TGTGCCAGCAGCTTAGAGGGAGGGGGCGAGCAGTACTTC
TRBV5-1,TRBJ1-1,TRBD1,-,CASSLGQVPEAFF,TGCGCCAGCAGCTTAGGACAGGTACCTGAAGCTTTCTTT
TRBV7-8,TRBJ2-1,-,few,CASSWVPGEQFF,TGTGCCAGCAGCTGGGTACCGGGTGAGCAGTTCTTC
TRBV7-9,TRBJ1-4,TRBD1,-,CASSLGTGSGGEKLFF,TGTGCCAGCAGCCTAGGGACAGGCAGCGGCGGGGAAAAACTGTTTTTT
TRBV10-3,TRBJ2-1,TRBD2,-,CAISRLAGEDRQFF,TGTGCCATCAGCCGACTAGCGGGAGAGGATAGGCAGTTCTTC
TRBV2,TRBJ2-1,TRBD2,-,CASLRTSGGPEQFF,TGTGCCAGCTTACGGACTAGCGGGGGGCCAGAACAGTTCTTC
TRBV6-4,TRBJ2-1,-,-,CASSDSGDSNNEQFF,TGTGCCAGCAGTGACTCGGGTGACAGTAACAATGAGCAGTTCTTC
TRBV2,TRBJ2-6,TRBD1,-,CAGRDRLSGANVLTF,TGTGCCGGTCGGGACAGGCTCTCTGGGGCCAACGTCCTGACTTTC
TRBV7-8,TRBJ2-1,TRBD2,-,CASSLTSGQSSYNEQFF,TGTGCCAGCAGCTTAACTAGCGGGCAGAGCTCCTACAATGAGCAGTTCTTC
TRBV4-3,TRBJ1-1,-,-,CASSQQGIANTEAFF,TGCGCCAGCAGCCAACAGGGGATTGCGAACACTGAAGCTTTCTTT
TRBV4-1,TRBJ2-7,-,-,CASSQPGLPSEQYF,TGCGCCAGCAGCCAGCCGGGACTCCCGAGCGAGCAGTACTTC
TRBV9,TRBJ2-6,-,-,CASSGRKGTGANVLTF,TGTGCCAGCAGCGGCAGAAAGGGGACAGGGGCCAACGTCCTGACTTTC
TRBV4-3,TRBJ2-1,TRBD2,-,CASSQVSGAYNEQFF,TGCGCCAGCAGCCAAGTCAGCGGGGCCTACAATGAGCAGTTCTTC
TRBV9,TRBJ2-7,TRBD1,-,CASSDPLAGQGSYEQYF,TGTGCCAGCAGCGATCCTCTTGCCGGACAGGGCTCCTACGAGCAGTACTTC
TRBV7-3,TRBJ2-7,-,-,CASSLYPGVSYEQYF,TGTGCCAGCAGCCTTTATCCAGGGGTTTCCTACGAGCAGTACTTC
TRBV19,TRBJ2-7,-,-,CASSMRALNRQYF,TGTGCCAGTAGTATGAGAGCCTTAAATCGGCAGTACTTC
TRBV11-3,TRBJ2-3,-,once,CASSLGVRGTDTQYF,TGTGCCAGCAGCTTGGGCGTCAGGGGCACAGATACGCAGTATTTT
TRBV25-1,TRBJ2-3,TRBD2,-,CASRLAGGDTQYF,TGTGCCAGCAGACTAGCGGGAGGTGATACGCAGTATTTT
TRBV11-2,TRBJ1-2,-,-,CASSLGGPGYTF,TGTGCCAGCAGCTTAGGAGGGCCCGGCTACACCTTC
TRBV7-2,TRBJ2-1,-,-,CASSLNGVRVEQFF,TGTGCCAGCAGCTTAAACGGGGTGAGGGTAGAGCAGTTCTTC
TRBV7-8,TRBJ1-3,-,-,CASSLISAGNTIYF,TGTGCCAGCAGCTTAATCAGTGCTGGAAACACCATATATTTT
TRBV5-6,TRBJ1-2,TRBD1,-,CASSPGTGVSYGYTF,TGTGCCAGCAGCCCCGGGACAGGGGTGTCCTATGGCTACACCTTC
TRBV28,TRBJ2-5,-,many,CASSLVGARQETQYF,TGTGCCAGCAGTTTGGTTGGGGCCAGGCAAGAGACCCAGTACTTC
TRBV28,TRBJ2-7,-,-,CASSFKGLVYEQYF,TGTGCCAGCAGTTTCAAGGGGCTAGTCTACGAGCAGTACTTC
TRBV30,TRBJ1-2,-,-,CAWRHREIYGYTF,TGTGCCTGGCGGCACAGGGAAATCTATGGCTACACCTTC
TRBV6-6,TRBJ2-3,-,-,CASSPAGWDTQYF,TGTGCCAGCAGTCCGGCGGGGTGGGATACGCAGTATTTT
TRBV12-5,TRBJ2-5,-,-,CASGWGPETQYF,TGTGCTAGTGGTTGGGGCCCAGAGACCCAGTACTTC
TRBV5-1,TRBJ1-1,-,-,CASSLGGGDTEAFF,TGCGCCAGCAGCTTGGGCGGAGGGGACACTGAAGCTTTCTTT
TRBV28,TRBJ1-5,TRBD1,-,CASSLRTGFNQPQHF,TGTGCCAGCAGTCTTCGGACAGGATTCAATCAGCCCCAGCATTTT
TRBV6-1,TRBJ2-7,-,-,CASTGTYEQYF,TGTGCCAGCACGGGGACCTACGAGCAGTACTTC
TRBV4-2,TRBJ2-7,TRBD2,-,CASSQELAAYEQYF,TGTGCCAGCAGCCAAGAACTAGCGGCCTACGAGCAGTACTTC
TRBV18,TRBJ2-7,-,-,CASSLEAGNANEQYF,TGTGCCAGCTCCCTCGAGGCGGGAAACGCGAACGAGCAGTACTTC
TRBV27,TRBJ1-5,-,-,CASSPISSSNQPQHF,TGTGCCAGCAGTCCGATTAGCAGTAGCAATCAGCCCCAGCATTTT
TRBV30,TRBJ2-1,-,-,CAWSAGDDEQFF,TGTGCCTGGAGTGCCGGGGATGATGAGCAGTTCTTC
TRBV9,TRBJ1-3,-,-,CASSHHSRVRSGNTIYF,TGTGCCAGCAGCCACCACTCCAGGGTACGCTCTGGAAACACCATATATTTT
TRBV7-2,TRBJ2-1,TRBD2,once,CASSTTTSGGNEQFF,TGTGCCAGCAGCACGACGACTAGCGGGGGTAATGAGCAGTTCTTC
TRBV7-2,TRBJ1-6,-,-,CASSLSLPSYNSPLHF,TGTGCCAGCAGCTTAAGCCTCCCCTCTTATAATTCACCCCTCCACTTT
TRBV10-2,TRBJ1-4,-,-,CASSEATGDEKLFF,TGCGCCAGCAGTGAGGCGACAGGCGATGAAAAACTGTTTTTT
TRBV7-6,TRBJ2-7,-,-,CASSNRDYEQYF,TGTGCCAGCAGCAACCGGGACTACGAGCAGTACTTC
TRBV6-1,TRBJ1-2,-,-,CASRRVSYGYTF,TGTGCCAGCAGGAGGGTCTCCTATGGCTACACCTTC
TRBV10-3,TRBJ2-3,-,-,CAIRGGTSTDTQYF,TGTGCCATCAGGGGCGGGACTAGCACAGATACGCAGTATTTT